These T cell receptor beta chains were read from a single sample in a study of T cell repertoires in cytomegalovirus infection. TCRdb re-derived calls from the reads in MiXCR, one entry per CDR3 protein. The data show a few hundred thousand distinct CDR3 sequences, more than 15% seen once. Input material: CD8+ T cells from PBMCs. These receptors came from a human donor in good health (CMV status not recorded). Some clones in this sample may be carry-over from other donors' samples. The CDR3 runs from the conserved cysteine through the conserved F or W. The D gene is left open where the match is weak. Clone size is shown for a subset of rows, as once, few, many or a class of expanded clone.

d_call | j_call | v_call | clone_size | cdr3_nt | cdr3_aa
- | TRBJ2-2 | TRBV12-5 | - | TGTGCTAGTGGTTTGGCTCCGGTCGGGGAGCTGTTTTTT | CASGLAPVGELFF
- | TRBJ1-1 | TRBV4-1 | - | TGCGCCAGCAGCCAACGACCCACCGACGCAAGAAACACTGAAGCTTTCTTT | CASSQRPTDARNTEAFF
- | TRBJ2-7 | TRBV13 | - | TGTGCCAGCAGTTCCGCAGGGGTTCACGAGCAGTACTTC | CASSSAGVHEQYF
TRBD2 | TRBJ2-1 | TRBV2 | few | TGTGCCAGCAGTGAATCTAGCGGGGGCTTTTACAATGAGCAGTTCTTC | CASSESSGGFYNEQFF
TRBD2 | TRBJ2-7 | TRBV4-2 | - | TGTGCCAGCAGCCCCGGGACTAGCGGGGGATACGAGCAGTACTTC | CASSPGTSGGYEQYF
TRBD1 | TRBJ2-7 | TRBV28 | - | TGTGCCAGCAGTTCCGGCCGACAGGGAGTATTGCGCGAGCAGTACTTC | CASSSGRQGVLREQYF
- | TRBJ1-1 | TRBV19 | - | TGTGCCAGTAGTCCCCACGCTGGAGACAGGCACCCGAGGACTGAAGCTTTCTTT | CASSPHAGDRHPRTEAFF
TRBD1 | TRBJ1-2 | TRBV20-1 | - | TGCAGTGCTATGAACAGGGGAGCAGATGGCTACACCTTC | CSAMNRGADGYTF
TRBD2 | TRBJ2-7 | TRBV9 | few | TGTGCCAGCAGCCCCGGGACTAGCGATACCTACGAGCAGTACTTC | CASSPGTSDTYEQYF
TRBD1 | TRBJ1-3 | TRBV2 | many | TGTGCCAGCAGAACAGGGGTCGGAAACACCATATATTTT | CASRTGVGNTIYF
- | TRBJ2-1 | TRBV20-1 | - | TGCAGTGCTAGAGGTGAAGTAGAGCAGTTCTTC | CSARGEVEQFF
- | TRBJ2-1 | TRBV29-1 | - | TGCAGCGTGACCGGGAGTTACAATGAGCAGTTCTTC | CSVTGSYNEQFF
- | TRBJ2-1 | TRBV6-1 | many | TGTGCCAGCAGTCTACCCGGGGAGAGCTCCTACAATGAGCAGTTCTTC | CASSLPGESSYNEQFF
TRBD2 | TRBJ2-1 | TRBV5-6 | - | TGTGCCAGCAGTCGGGACCCCCCTAGCGGACCCTACAATGAGCAGTTCTTC | CASSRDPPSGPYNEQFF
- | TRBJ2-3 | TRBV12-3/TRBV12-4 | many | TGTGCCAGCAGTGAGGCAGGGAGACCAGATACGCAGTATTTT | CASSEAGRPDTQYF
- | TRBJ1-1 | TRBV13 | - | TGTGCCAGCAGCTTATCCCCAACAGGGAGAAGGGGCACTGAAGCTTTCTTT | CASSLSPTGRRGTEAFF
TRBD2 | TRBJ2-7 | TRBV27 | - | TGTGCCAGCAGACCAGCGGGAAGGCCCTACGAGCAGTACTTC | CASRPAGRPYEQYF
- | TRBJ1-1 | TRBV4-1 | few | TGCGCCAGCAGCCAGTATGGGAGAATGAACACTGAAGCTTTCTTT | CASSQYGRMNTEAFF
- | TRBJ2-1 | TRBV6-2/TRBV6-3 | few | TGTGCCAGCAGTTACAGACAGGAGACATACAATGAGCAGTTCTTC | CASSYRQETYNEQFF
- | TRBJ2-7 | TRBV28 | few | TGTGCCAGCACCCCCAGGGTGTTTAGGGACGAGCAGTACTTC | CASTPRVFRDEQYF
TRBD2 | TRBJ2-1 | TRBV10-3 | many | TGTGCCATCAGTGACCAAGCGGGGCCGACCGAGGGTGAGCAGTTCTTC | CAISDQAGPTEGEQFF
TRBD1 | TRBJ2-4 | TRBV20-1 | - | TGCAGTGCTCTGGACAGGGAAGGATGGATTCAGTACTTC | CSALDREGWIQYF
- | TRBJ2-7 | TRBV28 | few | TGTGCCAGCAGTCACCGGGACCCTGTCCACGAGCAGTACTTC | CASSHRDPVHEQYF
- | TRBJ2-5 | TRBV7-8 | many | TGTGCCAGCAGCTTCGAGGGGTACCAAGAGACCCAGTACTTC | CASSFEGYQETQYF
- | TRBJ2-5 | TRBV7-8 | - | TGTGCCAGCAGCCCGTGGACATCGGAAGAGACCCAGTACTTC | CASSPWTSEETQYF
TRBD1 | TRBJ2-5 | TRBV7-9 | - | TGTGCCAGCAGCTTACGGGACAGGGGTATACAAGAGACCCAGTACTTC | CASSLRDRGIQETQYF
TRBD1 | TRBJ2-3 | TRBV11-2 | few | TGTGCCAGCAGGATTGGACAGGGGTACACAGATACGCAGTATTTT | CASRIGQGYTDTQYF
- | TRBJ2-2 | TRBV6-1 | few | TGTGCCAGCAGTGAACTCAACACCGGGGAGCTGTTTTTT | CASSELNTGELFF
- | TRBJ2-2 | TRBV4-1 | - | TGCGCCAGCAGCCAAGTTTTTGGGGCAGCTATCAACACCGGGGAGCTGTTTTTT | CASSQVFGAAINTGELFF
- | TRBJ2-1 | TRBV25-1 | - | TGTGCCAGCAGTGAATATCTGGAGGGGAGCTCCTACAATGAGCAGTTCTTC | CASSEYLEGSSYNEQFF
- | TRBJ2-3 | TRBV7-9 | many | TGTGCCAGCAAGTCCGGACCCGTAGATACGCAGTATTTT | CASKSGPVDTQYF
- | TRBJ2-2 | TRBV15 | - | TGTGCCACCAGCAGACGAAAGGGAGTCGGGGAGCTGTTTTTT | CATSRRKGVGELFF